A selection of T cell receptor beta chains follows, all from one sample in a study of T-cell memory formation after mild COVID-19. Each CDR3 protein is one row after TCRdb ran MiXCR on the 5' RACE reads. The table lists a few hundred thousand distinct CDR3 sequences, about 20% of them singletons. The sample consisted of PBMCs or a T cell subset sorted from them (not recorded which). The receptor set was obtained from a man between 18 and 29 years old who had mild COVID-19 (a few samples of this study predate the infection). Cell type and time point are not known. CDR3s leave out the opening cysteine and the closing phenylalanine or tryptophan.

TRBV20-1	12	TRBJ1-4	SARVGQGGEKLF
TRBV12-3/TRBV12-4	10	TRBJ2-1	ASSSRDREQF
TRBV12-3/TRBV12-4	13	TRBJ2-3	ASTARRGNTDTQY
TRBV6-6	12	TRBJ1-1	ASSQQSGYTEAF
TRBV20-1	12	TRBJ1-2	SARVAEVDYGYT
TRBV2	12	TRBJ2-3	ASSWRTRTDTQY
TRBV6-1	12	TRBJ1-2	ASRTGTAPYGYT
TRBV4-1	11	TRBJ2-5	ASSPSGSETQY
TRBV7-6	14	TRBJ1-3	ASSLVAFPSGNTIY
TRBV25-1	12	TRBJ1-2	ASRGDTGNYGYT
TRBV6-2/TRBV6-3	14	TRBJ1-5	ASSFRGGDGNQPQH
TRBV5-1	12	TRBJ2-1	ASSQGLGGDEQF
TRBV4-2	12	TRBJ1-4	ASSPQDSNEKLF
TRBV29-1	13	TRBJ2-5	SANGLAGATETQY
TRBV6-2/TRBV6-3	13	TRBJ1-5	ASRGDRGPRQPQH
TRBV7-2	14	TRBJ1-6	ASRGQDVSYNSPLH
TRBV29-1	10	TRBJ2-7	SVEVYPAEQY
TRBV6-2/TRBV6-3	11	TRBJ2-7	AIALDGSYEQY
TRBV2	10	TRBJ2-1	ASSPTAIEQF
TRBV9	17	TRBJ2-3	ASSVAPFPTGVLRGGQY
TRBV6-2/TRBV6-3	10	TRBJ1-1	ASSQQSTEAF
TRBV12-3/TRBV12-4	11	TRBJ1-5	ASSPSPASPQH
TRBV5-1	16	TRBJ2-3	ASSSSPRGSGLMDTQY
TRBV14	15	TRBJ1-3	ASSPRDVLRSGNTIY
TRBV4-3	12	TRBJ2-5	ASSLKGGVETQY
TRBV6-1	10	TRBJ2-2	ASRQVIGELF
TRBV10-3	12	TRBJ2-3	AISESIGVWTQY
TRBV7-9	13	TRBJ1-2	ASSLGALPRYGYT
TRBV6-1	15	TRBJ1-6	ASSVVPGIHGGSPLH
TRBV7-2	11	TRBJ2-1	ASSFSLESEQF
TRBV10-1	12	TRBJ2-7	ASSKDRNPSEQY
TRBV12-3/TRBV12-4	12	TRBJ1-2	ASSPQGGFYGYT
TRBV6-4	11	TRBJ2-1	ATGDRAYNEQF
TRBV11-2	12	TRBJ1-5	ASSLDRGDQPQH
TRBV29-1	12	TRBJ2-5	SVEADLRGETQY
TRBV12-3/TRBV12-4	10	TRBJ2-2	ASRTGSGELF
TRBV20-1	12	TRBJ1-5	SASHRAVDQPQH
TRBV7-2	15	TRBJ2-2	ASSLVAGGRSTGELF
TRBV6-2/TRBV6-3	11	TRBJ2-7	AIKRDNSYEQY
TRBV6-5	10	TRBJ1-2	AAGRGNYGYT
TRBV24-1	12	TRBJ1-1	ATRSWGRNTEAF
TRBV27	14	TRBJ2-7	ASSISGRGVRVEQY
TRBV19	11	TRBJ2-3	ASKLRGADTQY
TRBV7-8	12	TRBJ1-1	ASSMDRANTEAF
TRBV5-6	14	TRBJ2-3	ASSRYWDGYTDTQY
TRBV28	11	TRBJ2-5	ASSLLVQETQY
TRBV20-1	12	TRBJ1-5	SARGRDRDQPQH
TRBV29-1	12	TRBJ2-2	SATGGDNTGELF
TRBV12-3/TRBV12-4	11	TRBJ1-5	ASSFWQNQPQH
TRBV12-3/TRBV12-4	13	TRBJ2-3	ASSTHTGTTDTQY
TRBV7-9	12	TRBJ2-7	ASSLPRDSYEQY
TRBV10-3	12	TRBJ2-3	AATGTGGVDTQY
TRBV5-1	12	TRBJ2-5	ASSFGAREATQY